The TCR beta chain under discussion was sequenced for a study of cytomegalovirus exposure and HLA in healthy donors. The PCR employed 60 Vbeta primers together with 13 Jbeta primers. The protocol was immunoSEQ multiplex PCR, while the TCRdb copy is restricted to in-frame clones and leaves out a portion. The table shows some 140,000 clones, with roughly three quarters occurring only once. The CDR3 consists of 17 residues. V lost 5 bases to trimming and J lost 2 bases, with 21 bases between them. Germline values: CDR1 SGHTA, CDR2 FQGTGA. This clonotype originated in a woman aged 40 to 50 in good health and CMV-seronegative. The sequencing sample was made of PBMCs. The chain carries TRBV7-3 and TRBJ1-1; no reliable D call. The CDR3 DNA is TGTGCCAGCAGCCCCGGCAGGACGGGGAAACTTAACACTGAAGCTTTCTTT. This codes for CASSPGRTGKLNTEAFF. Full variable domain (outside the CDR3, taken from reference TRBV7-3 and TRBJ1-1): GAGVSQTPSNKVTEKGKYVELRCDPISGHTALYWYRQSLGQGPEFLIYFQGTGAADDSGLPNDRFFAVRPEGSVSTLKIQRTERGDSAVYLCASSPGRTGKLNTEAFFGQGTRLTVV.